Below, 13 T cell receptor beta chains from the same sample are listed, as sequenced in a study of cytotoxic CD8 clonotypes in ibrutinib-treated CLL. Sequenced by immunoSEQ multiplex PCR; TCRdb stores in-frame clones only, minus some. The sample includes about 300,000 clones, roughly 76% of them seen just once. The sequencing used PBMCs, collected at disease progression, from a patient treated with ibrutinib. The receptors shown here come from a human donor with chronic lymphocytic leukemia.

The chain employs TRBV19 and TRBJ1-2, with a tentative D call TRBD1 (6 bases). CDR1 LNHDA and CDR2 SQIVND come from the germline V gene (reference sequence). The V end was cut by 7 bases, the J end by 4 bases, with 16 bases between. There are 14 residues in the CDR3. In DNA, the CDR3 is TGTGCCAGTACCAGACAGGCCCCCGGCTATGGCTACACCTTC. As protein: CASTRQAPGYGYTF.

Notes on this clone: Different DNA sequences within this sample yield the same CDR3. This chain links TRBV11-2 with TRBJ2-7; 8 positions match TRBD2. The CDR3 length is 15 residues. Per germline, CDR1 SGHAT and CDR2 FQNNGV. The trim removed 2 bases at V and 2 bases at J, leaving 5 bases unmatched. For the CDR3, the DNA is TGTGCCAGCAGCTTACGAGCGGGAGCCACCTACGAGCAGTACTTC. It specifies CASSLRAGATYEQYF.

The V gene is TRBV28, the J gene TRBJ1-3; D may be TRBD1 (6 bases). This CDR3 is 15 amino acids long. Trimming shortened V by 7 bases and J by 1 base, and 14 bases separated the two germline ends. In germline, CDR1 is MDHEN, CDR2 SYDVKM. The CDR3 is CASKGGPESGNTIYF. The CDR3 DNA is TGTGCCAGCAAAGGGGGGCCGGAATCTGGAAACACCATATATTTT.

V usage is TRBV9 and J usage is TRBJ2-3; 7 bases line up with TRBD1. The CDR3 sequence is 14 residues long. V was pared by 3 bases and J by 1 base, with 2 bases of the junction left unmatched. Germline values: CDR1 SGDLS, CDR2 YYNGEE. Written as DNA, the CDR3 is TGTGCCAGCAGCGGCGGACAGGGCACAGATACGCAGTATTTT. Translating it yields CASSGGQGTDTQYF.

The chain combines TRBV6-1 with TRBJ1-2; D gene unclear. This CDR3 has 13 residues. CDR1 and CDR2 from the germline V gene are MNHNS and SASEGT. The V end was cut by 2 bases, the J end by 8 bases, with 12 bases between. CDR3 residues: CASSELGSYGYTF. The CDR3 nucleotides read TGTGCCAGCAGTGAATTGGGGTCCTACGGCTACACCTTC.

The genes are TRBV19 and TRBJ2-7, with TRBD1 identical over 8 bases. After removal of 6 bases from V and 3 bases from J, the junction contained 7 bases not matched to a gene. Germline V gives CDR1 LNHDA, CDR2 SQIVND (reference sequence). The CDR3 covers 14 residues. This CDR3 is CASSFGTGNYEQYF. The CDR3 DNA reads TGTGCCAGTAGCTTCGGGACAGGCAACTACGAGCAGTACTTC.

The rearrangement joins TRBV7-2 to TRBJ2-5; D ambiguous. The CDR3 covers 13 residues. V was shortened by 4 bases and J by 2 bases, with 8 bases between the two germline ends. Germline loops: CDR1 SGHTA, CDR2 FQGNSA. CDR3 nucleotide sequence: TGTGCCAGCAGCTGGACGCAACAAGAGACCCAGTACTTC. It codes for CASSWTQQETQYF. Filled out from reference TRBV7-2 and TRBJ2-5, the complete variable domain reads GAGVSQSPSNKVTEKGKDVELRCDPISGHTALYWYRQSLGQGLEFLIYFQGNSAPDKSGLPSDRFSAERTGGSVSTLTIQRTQQEDSAVYLCASSWTQQETQYFGPGTRLLVL.

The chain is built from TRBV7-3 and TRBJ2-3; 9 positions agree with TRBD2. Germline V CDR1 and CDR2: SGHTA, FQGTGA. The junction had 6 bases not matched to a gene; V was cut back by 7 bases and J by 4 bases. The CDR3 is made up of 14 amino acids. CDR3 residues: CASNRGGAPDTQYF. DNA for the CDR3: TGTGCCAGCAACCGCGGGGGGGCCCCAGATACGCAGTATTTT.

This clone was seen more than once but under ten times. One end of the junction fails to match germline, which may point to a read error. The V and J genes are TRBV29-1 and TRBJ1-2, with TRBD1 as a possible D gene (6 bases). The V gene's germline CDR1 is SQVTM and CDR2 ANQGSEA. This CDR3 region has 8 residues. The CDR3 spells CSVTGFLF. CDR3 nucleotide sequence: TGCAGCGTGACAGGTTTTCTCTTC.

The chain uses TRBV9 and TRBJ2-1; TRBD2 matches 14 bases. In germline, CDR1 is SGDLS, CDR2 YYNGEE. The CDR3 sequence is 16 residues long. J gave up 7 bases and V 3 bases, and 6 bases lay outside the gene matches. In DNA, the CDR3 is TGTGCCAGCAGCGACCGACTAGCGGGAGGGCCGAATGAGCAGTTCTTC. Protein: CASSDRLAGGPNEQFF.

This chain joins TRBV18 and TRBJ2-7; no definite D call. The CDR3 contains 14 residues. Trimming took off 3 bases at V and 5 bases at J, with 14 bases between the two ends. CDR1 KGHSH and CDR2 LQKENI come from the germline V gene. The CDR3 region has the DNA TGTGCCAGCTCACCTCGCAGGCCTTCGGACGAGCAGTACTTC. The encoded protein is CASSPRRPSDEQYF.

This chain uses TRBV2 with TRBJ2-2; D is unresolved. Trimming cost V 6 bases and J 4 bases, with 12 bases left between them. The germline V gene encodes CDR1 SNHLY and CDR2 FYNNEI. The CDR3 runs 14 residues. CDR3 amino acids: CASSPGRSTGELFF. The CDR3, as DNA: TGTGCCAGCAGCCCAGGACGGTCCACCGGGGAGCTGTTTTTT.

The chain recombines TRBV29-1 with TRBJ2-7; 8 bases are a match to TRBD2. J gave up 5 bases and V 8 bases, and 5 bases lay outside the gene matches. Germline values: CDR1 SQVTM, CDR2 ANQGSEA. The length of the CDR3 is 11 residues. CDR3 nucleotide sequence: TGCAGCTACATACTAGCGGACGAGCAGTACTTC. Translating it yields CSYILADEQYF.